A single sample gave rise to the 24 T cell receptor beta chains below, sequenced in a study of naive and memory T cell subsets. Blood and skin TCR RNA was reverse transcribed with alpha and beta constant primers. TCRdb re-called the 5' RACE reads through MiXCR, storing one row per CDR3 protein. Seen here are 25,000 to 30,000 distinct CDR3 sequences, around a quarter observed once, and the top ten hold around 2%. Whole-blood samples were 2 to 2.5 ml of peripheral blood from healthy adult volunteers. The receptors here all came from a female donor in good health.

By share, this clonotype counts as medium-sized (0.01 to 0.1%). The chain employs TRBV20-1 and TRBJ2-7, with TRBD2 matching over 11 bases. This CDR3 is built from 14 residues. Germline trimming cut 5 bases from V and 3 bases from J; bases unmatched to any gene: 6. The germline gives CDR1 DFQATT, CDR2 SNEGSKA (reference sequence). The CDR3 here is CSAQTSGAGYEQYF. The CDR3 DNA sequence: TGCAGTGCTCAGACTAGCGGGGCTGGCTACGAGCAGTACTTC.

V and J are TRBV20-1 and TRBJ1-2; D is undetermined. The ends were cut back, 0 bases at V and 8 bases at J, with 13 bases in the middle. Germline CDR1 reads DFQATT; CDR2 reads SNEGSKA (reference sequence). CDR3 length: 13 residues. The CDR3 coding sequence is TGCAGTGCTAGAGATTTCAAGGGTCTGGGCTACACCTTC. This gives the protein CSARDFKGLGYTF.

This clonotype turned up a few times. V and J are TRBV20-1 and TRBJ2-3; D call uncertain. Trimming removed 5 bases from V and 6 bases from J, with 18 bases in between. This CDR3 spans 14 amino acids. In germline, CDR1 is DFQATT, CDR2 SNEGSKA (reference sequence). Here the CDR3 reads CSAPRTYRKDTQYF. CDR3 bases: TGCAGTGCTCCACGGACCTACCGGAAGGATACGCAGTATTTT.

This clonotype is medium-sized (0.01 to 0.1%). J is TRBJ2-7 and V is TRBV6-6, with D maybe TRBD2 (6 bases). With 6 bases removed from V and 3 bases from J, the gap between germline ends came to 12 bases. Germline V gives CDR1 MNHNY, CDR2 SVGAGI (reference sequence). The CDR3 length is 13 residues. CDR3 residues: CASSPLGGYEQYF. The CDR3 DNA follows: TGTGCCAGCAGCCCATTGGGGGGCTACGAGCAGTACTTC.

The chain carries TRBV2 and TRBJ1-3; D gene ambiguous. This CDR3 contains 14 residues. V shed 5 bases and J shed 1 base, with 9 bases lying between them. Germline V lookup: CDR1 SNHLY, CDR2 FYNNEI. The CDR3 DNA is TGTGCCAGCAGTTTGATCCGTTCTGGAAACACCATATATTTT. It encodes CASSLIRSGNTIYF. Full variable domain (remainder filled in from reference TRBV2 and TRBJ1-3): EPEVTQTPSHQVTQMGQEVILRCVPISNHLYFYWYRQILGQKVEFLVSFYNNEISEKSEIFDDQFSVERPDGSNFTLKIRSTKLEDSAMYFCASSLIRSGNTIYFGEGSWLTVV.

The chain uses TRBV27 and TRBJ1-1, with TRBD1 matching 8 bases. This CDR3 region has 15 residues. V was clipped by 3 bases and J by 1 base; unmatched bases: 4. Germline V gene lookup returns CDR1 MNHEY and CDR2 SMNVEV (reference sequence). The CDR3 here is CASSFRGLRNTEAFF. In DNA form, the CDR3 reads TGTGCCAGCAGTTTCAGGGGGCTCAGGAACACTGAAGCTTTCTTT.

This clonotype has a single count. The J gene is TRBJ2-5, the V gene TRBV7-9, with 14 bases aligning to TRBD2. The germline V gene has CDR1 SEHNR and CDR2 FQNEAQ (reference sequence). There are 18 residues in the CDR3. J was trimmed by 5 bases and V by 4 bases; bases with no gene match: 12. The CDR3 is CASSSPGGLAGVRETQYF. CDR3 DNA sequence: TGTGCCAGCAGCTCTCCCGGGGGACTAGCGGGAGTTCGTGAGACCCAGTACTTC.

In its sample, this clonotype is medium-sized. This sequence joins TRBV10-3 and TRBJ1-6; the match to TRBD1 covers 8 bases. This CDR3 region has 16 residues. Unmatched junction bases numbered 5, after V lost 2 bases and J lost 5 bases. Germline V gene lookup returns CDR1 ENHRY and CDR2 SYGVKD. CDR3 loop: CAISEGGQGDNSPLHF. The CDR3, as DNA: TGTGCCATCAGTGAGGGTGGACAGGGTGATAATTCACCCCTCCACTTT.

This clonotype has ten or more counts. The chain recombines TRBV2 with TRBJ2-1; tentative D call: TRBD2 (6 bases). This CDR3 region has 15 residues. Germline V lookup: CDR1 SNHLY, CDR2 FYNNEI. Trimming shortened V by 3 bases and J by 8 bases, and 17 bases separated the two germline ends. The CDR3 here is CASSDAGRLSDEQFF. Here the CDR3 DNA reads TGTGCCAGCAGTGACGCGGGGCGGCTTAGCGATGAGCAGTTCTTC.

The rearrangement uses TRBV25-1 and TRBJ2-2, with D possibly being TRBD1 or TRBD2 (5 bases each). The CDR3 length is 15 residues. Trimming stripped 3 bases from V and 4 bases from J, with 12 bases between. Germline loops: CDR1 MGHDK, CDR2 SYGVNS. CDR3 sequence: CASSDWGEGTGELFF. DNA for the CDR3: TGTGCCAGCAGTGACTGGGGCGAGGGCACCGGGGAGCTGTTTTTT.

In this sample, this clonotype turned up many times. The chain carries TRBV7-9 and TRBJ1-4; perhaps TRBD1 as D (6 bases). This CDR3 contains 15 residues. The V gene lost 4 bases and the J gene lost 4 bases, with 13 bases spanning the gap. Germline V gene data show CDR1 as SEHNR and CDR2 as FQNEAQ (reference sequence). CDR3 nucleotide sequence: TGTGCCAGCAGCTCCCGACAGGCTGGTAATGAAAAACTGTTTTTT. Protein: CASSSRQAGNEKLFF.

The sample holds many counts of this clonotype. V and J are TRBV29-1 and TRBJ1-1; a weak D match, TRBD1 (6 bases). V lost 0 bases and J lost 1, with 9 bases in between. Germline CDR1 reads SQVTM; CDR2 reads ANQGSEA. The CDR3 has 14 amino acids. The CDR3 sequence: CSVEEWDKNTEAFF. DNA of the CDR3: TGCAGCGTTGAAGAGTGGGACAAGAACACTGAAGCTTTCTTT.

The chain is built from TRBV7-2 and TRBJ2-7; 8 bases align to TRBD2. This CDR3 is 15 amino acids long. V dropped 1 base and J dropped 3; count of bases not matched to a gene: 5. CDR1 and CDR2 (germline): SGHTA, FQGNSA. CDR3 in amino acids: CASSLGGAGVYEQYF. As DNA, the CDR3 is TGTGCCAGCAGCTTAGGAGGAGCGGGAGTCTACGAGCAGTACTTC.

The chain recombines TRBV20-1 with TRBJ2-5, with a possible D match to TRBD2 (5 bases). Germline CDR1 DFQATT, CDR2 SNEGSKA (reference sequence). V was clipped by 0 bases and J by 3 bases, with 14 bases between them. The CDR3 extends over 15 amino acids. CDR3 in amino acids: CSARDLGNQKETQYF. In nucleotides, the CDR3 is TGCAGTGCTAGAGATCTCGGGAACCAGAAAGAGACCCAGTACTTC.

This clonotype has at least ten counts. The rearrangement joins TRBV4-1 to TRBJ1-2, with D uncertain. Looked up from germline, CDR1 is MGHRA and CDR2 is YSYEKL. The length of the CDR3 is 13 residues. Trimming removed 1 base from V and 7 bases from J, with 10 bases in between. In nucleotides, the CDR3 is TGCGCCAGCAGCCAAGTGGGTGAAGGTGGCTACACCTTC. It yields the protein CASSQVGEGGYTF.

This clonotype was picked up many times. This chain joins TRBV6-1 and TRBJ1-6, with unresolved D. Trimming cost V 0 bases and J 10 bases, with 7 bases left between them. Germline assignment: CDR1 MNHNS and CDR2 SASEGT. The CDR3 has 13 residues. The CDR3 region is CASSEAWGSPLHF. CDR3 DNA: TGTGCCAGCAGTGAAGCGTGGGGATCACCCCTCCACTTT.

This chain joins TRBV12-2 and TRBJ1-5; TRBD1, the D gene given by the table, was not confirmed from the DNA. TRBV12-2 is reported as a pseudogene. CDR3 length equals 18 residues. The CDR3 protein is CASRSNGGRDSENQPQHF. CDR3 nucleotide sequence: TGTGCAAGTCGCTCTAACGGAGGGAGGGACAGCGAGAATCAGCCCCAGCATTTT.

Within the sample, this clonotype is medium-sized. This chain connects TRBV7-2 to TRBJ2-7; 7 positions match TRBD1. J gave up 5 bases and V 5 bases, and 3 bases lay outside the gene matches. Looked up from germline, CDR1 is SGHTA and CDR2 is FQGNSA. The CDR3 extends over 12 amino acids. The CDR3 reads CASSQTGHEQYF. Here the CDR3 DNA reads TGTGCCAGCAGCCAGACAGGGCACGAGCAGTACTTC.

There are many counts of this clonotype. The gene calls are TRBV20-1 and TRBJ1-1; the match to TRBD1 covers 8 bases. The CDR3 is made up of 14 amino acids. Trimming took 5 bases from V and 1 from J; bases not matched to a gene: 6. CDR1 and CDR2 (germline): DFQATT, SNEGSKA (reference sequence). Written as DNA, the CDR3 is TGCAGTGCTTTCCAGGGGGCAGAGAACACTGAAGCTTTCTTT. It codes for CSAFQGAENTEAFF.

This clonotype was recorded only once. This chain uses TRBV4-3 with TRBJ2-1; possible D gene TRBD2, 6 bases. Trimming cost V 1 base and J 8 bases, with 15 bases left between them. The germline V gene has CDR1 LGHNA and CDR2 YSLEER. There are 15 residues in the CDR3. The CDR3 loop is CASSQGRSGVDEQFF. For the CDR3, the DNA is TGCGCCAGCAGCCAAGGTCGGTCGGGGGTCGATGAGCAGTTCTTC.

This clonotype qualifies as medium-sized. This chain links TRBV7-2 with TRBJ2-1, with D perhaps matching TRBD2 (5 bases). V lost 4 bases and J 4 bases, leaving 29 bases between the germline ends. CDR1 is SGHTA, CDR2 FQGNSA, per germline. CDR3 length equals 20 residues. The CDR3 reads CASSSPNQMLATGRYNEQFF. CDR3 DNA sequence: TGTGCCAGCAGCTCCCCGAACCAAATGCTAGCTACCGGCCGTTACAATGAGCAGTTCTTC.

The chain uses TRBV20-1 and TRBJ2-5; D might be TRBD2 (7 bases). The CDR3 covers 14 residues. Germline V CDR1 and CDR2: DFQATT, SNEGSKA (reference sequence). V lost 1 base and J 5 bases, leaving 14 bases between the germline ends. CDR3 residues: CSARVGGRMETQYF. The CDR3 nucleotides are TGCAGTGCTAGAGTCGGGGGGCGTATGGAGACCCAGTACTTC.

DNA of the CDR3: TGCAGCGTTGAGCGGGCCCACGGGGAGACCCAGTACTTC. Amino acids: CSVERAHGETQYF. The chain employs TRBV29-1 and TRBJ2-5; D is perhaps TRBD2 (5 bases). Germline V gene sequence: CDR1 SQVTM, CDR2 ANQGSEA. This CDR3 contains 13 residues. V was clipped by 3 bases and J by 5 bases, with 13 bases between them.

The chain combines TRBV5-5 with TRBJ2-5; 13 nucleotides align to TRBD2. CDR1 and CDR2 from the germline V gene are SGHKS and YYEKEE (reference sequence). V shed 4 bases, J shed 1 base, and the junction held 4 bases outside the gene matches. The CDR3 is 16 residues long. In DNA form, the CDR3 reads TGTGCCAGCAGCCTGGGACTAGCGGGGCTCCAAGAGACCCAGTACTTC. Encoded protein: CASSLGLAGLQETQYF.